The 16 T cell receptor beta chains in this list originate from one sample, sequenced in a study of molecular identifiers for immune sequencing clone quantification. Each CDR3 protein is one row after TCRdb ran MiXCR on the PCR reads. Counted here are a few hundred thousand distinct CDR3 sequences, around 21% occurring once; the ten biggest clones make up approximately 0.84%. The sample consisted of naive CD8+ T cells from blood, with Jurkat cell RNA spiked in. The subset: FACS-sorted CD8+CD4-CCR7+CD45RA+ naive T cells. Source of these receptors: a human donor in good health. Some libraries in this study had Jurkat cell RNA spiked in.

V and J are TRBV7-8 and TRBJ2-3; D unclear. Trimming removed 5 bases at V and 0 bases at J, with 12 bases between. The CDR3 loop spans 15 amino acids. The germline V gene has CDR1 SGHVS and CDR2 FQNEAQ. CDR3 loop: CASSPWAGSTDTQYF. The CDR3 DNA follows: TGTGCCAGCAGCCCCTGGGCAGGTAGCACAGATACGCAGTATTTT.

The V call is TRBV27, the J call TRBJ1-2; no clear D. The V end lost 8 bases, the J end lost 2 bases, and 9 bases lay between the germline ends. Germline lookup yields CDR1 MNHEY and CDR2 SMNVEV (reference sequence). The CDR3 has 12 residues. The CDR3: CASGIWNYGYTF. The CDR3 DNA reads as TGTGCCAGCGGTATTTGGAACTATGGCTACACCTTC.

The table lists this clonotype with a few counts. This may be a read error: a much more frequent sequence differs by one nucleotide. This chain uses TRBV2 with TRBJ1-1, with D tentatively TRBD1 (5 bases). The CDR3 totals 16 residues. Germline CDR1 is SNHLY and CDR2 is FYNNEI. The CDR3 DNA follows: TGTGCCAGCAGTGAGGGACTGCCCAGGTTTAACACTGGAGCTTTCTTT. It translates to CASSEGLPRFNTGAFF.

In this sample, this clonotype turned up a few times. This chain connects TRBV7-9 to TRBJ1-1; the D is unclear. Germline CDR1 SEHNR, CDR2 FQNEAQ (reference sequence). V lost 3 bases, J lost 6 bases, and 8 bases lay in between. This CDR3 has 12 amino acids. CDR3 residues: CASSFGEPEAFF. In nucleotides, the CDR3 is TGTGCCAGCAGCTTCGGGGAACCTGAAGCTTTCTTT.

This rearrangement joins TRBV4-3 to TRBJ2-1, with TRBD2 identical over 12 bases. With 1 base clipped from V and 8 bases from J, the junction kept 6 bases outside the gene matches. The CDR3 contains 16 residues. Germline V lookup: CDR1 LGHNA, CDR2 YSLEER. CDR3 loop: CASSQGTSGVGYEQFF. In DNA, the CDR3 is TGCGCCAGCAGCCAAGGGACTAGCGGGGTGGGATATGAGCAGTTCTTC.

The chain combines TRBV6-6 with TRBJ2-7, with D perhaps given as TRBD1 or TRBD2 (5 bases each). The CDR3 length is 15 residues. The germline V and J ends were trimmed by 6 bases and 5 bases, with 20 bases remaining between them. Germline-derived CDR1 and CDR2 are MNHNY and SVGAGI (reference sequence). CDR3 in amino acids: CASSHAASGDHEQYF. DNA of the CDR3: TGTGCCAGCAGCCACGCGGCCTCCGGGGACCACGAGCAGTACTTC.

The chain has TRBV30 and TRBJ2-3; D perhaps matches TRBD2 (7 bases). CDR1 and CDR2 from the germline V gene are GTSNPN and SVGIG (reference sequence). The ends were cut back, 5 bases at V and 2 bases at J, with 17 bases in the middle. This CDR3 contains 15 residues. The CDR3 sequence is CAWGRGGGYTDTQYF. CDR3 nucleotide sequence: TGTGCCTGGGGGAGGGGGGGCGGATACACAGATACGCAGTATTTT.

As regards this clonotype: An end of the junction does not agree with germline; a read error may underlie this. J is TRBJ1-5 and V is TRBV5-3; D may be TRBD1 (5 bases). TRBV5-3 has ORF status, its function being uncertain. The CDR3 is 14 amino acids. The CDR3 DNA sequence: TGTGCCAGCAGCTTGTGGGGGTCGAGTCAGCCCCAGCATTTT. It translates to CASSLWGSSQPQHF.

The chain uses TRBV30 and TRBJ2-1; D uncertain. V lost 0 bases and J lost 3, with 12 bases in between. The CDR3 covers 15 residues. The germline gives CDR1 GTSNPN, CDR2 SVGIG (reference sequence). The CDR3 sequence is CAWSVYAALYNEQFF. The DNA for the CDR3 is TGTGCCTGGAGTGTATACGCGGCTCTCTACAATGAGCAGTTCTTC.

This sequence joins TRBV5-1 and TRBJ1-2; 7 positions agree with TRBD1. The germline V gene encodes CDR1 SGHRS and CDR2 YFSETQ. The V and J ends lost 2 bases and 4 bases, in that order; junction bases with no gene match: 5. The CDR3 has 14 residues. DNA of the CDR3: TGCGCCAGCAGCTTTGAACAGGGGCCCTATGGCTACACCTTC. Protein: CASSFEQGPYGYTF.

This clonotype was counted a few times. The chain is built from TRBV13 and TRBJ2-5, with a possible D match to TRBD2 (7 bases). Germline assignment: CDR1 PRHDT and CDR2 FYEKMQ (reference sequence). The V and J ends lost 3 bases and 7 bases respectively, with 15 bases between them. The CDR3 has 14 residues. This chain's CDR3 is CASSFRGGEGTQYF. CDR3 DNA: TGTGCCAGCAGCTTTCGAGGGGGGGAGGGGACCCAGTACTTC.

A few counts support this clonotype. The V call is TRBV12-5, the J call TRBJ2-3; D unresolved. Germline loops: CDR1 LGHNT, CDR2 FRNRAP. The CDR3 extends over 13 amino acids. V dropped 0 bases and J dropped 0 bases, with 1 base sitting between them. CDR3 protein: CASGLVSTDTQYF. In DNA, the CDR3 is TGTGCTAGTGGTTTGGTGAGCACAGATACGCAGTATTTT. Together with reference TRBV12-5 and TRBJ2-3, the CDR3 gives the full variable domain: DARVTQTPRHKVTEMGQEVTMRCQPILGHNTVFWYRQTMMQGLELLAYFRNRAPLDDSGMPKDRFSAEMPDATLATLKIQPSEPRDSAVYFCASGLVSTDTQYFGPGTRLTVL.

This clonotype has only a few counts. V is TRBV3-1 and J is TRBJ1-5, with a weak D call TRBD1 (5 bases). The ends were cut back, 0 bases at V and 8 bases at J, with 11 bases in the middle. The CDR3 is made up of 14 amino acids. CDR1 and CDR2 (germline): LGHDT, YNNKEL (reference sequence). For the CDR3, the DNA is TGTGCCAGCAGCCAAGAAGCAGGGCGGAAGCCCCAGCATTTT. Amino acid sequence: CASSQEAGRKPQHF. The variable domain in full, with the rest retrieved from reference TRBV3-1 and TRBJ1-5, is DTAVSQTPKYLVTQMGNDKSIKCEQNLGHDTMYWYKQDSKKFLKIMFSYNNKELIINETVPNRFSPKSPDKAHLNLHINSLELGDSAVYFCASSQEAGRKPQHFGDGTRLSIL.

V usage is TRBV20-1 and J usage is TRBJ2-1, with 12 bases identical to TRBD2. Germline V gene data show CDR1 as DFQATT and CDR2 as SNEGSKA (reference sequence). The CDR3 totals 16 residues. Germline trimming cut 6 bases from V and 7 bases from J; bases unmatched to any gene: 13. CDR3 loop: CSATSTSGRSGNEQFF. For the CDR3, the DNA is TGCAGTGCCACCTCGACTAGCGGGAGATCTGGGAATGAGCAGTTCTTC.

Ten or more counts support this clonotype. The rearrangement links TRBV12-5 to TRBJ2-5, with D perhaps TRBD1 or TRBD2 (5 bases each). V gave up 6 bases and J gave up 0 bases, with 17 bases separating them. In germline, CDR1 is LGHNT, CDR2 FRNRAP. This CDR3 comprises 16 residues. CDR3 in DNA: TGTGCTAGTGGGCCTGGGACCGAAGTGTACCAAGAGACCCAGTACTTC. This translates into CASGPGTEVYQETQYF.

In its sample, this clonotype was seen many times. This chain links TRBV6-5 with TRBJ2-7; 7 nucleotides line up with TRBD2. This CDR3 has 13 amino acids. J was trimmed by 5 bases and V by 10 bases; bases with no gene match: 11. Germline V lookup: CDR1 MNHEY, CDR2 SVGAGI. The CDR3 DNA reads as TGTGCCACCGCTGGCGGGGGTAACGACGAGCAGTACTTC. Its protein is CATAGGGNDEQYF.